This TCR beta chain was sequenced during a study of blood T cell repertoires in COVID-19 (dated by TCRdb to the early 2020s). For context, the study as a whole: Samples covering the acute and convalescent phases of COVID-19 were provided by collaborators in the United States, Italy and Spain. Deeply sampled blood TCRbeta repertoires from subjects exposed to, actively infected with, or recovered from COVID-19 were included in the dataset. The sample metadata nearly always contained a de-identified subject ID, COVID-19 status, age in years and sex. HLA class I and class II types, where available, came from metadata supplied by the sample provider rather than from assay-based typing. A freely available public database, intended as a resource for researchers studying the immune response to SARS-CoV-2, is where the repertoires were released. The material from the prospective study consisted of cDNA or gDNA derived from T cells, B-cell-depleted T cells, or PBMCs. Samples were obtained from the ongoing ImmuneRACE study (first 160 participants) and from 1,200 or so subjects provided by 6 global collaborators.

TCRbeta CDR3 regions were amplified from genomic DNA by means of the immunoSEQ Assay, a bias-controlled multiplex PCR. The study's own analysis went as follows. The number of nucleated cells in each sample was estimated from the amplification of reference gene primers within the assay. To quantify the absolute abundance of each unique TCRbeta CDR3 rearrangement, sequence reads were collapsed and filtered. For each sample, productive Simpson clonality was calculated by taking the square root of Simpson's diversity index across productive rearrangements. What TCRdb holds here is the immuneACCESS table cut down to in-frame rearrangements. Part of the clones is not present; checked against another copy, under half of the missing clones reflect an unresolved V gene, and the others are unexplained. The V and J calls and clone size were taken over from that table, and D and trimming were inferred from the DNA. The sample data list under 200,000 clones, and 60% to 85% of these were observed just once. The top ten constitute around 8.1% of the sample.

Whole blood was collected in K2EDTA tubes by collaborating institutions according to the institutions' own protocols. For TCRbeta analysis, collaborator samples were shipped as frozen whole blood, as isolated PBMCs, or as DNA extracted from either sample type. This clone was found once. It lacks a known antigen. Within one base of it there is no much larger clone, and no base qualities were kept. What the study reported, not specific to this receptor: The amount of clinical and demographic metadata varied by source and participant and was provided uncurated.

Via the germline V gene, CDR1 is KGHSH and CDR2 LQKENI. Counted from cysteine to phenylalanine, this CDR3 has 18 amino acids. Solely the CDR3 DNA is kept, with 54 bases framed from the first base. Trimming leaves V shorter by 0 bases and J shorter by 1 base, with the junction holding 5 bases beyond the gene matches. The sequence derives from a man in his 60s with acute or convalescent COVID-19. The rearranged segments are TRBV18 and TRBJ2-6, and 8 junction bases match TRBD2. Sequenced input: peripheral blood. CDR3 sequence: CASSPPGLVVSGANVLTF. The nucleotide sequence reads TGTGCCAGCTCACCACCGGGACTAGTTGTGTCTGGGGCCAACGTCCTGACTTTC.